This record concerns one T cell receptor beta chain sequence. The method was immunoSEQ multiplex PCR; TCRdb's version includes in-frame clones alone and lacks a portion of them. The sample has about 130,000 clones; roughly 92% are singletons. This record comes from a study of control samples from healthy donors and cancer patients. The length of the CDR3 is 17 residues. V was cut by 0 bases and J by 3 bases, with 18 bases left in between. The germline CDR1 and CDR2 sequences are LNHNV and YYDKDF (reference sequence). The chain carries TRBV15 and TRBJ2-7; TRBD1 or TRBD2 may be the D gene (5 bases each). Sequenced sample: blood. This TCR derives from a man aged 18 to 29 in good health. CDR3 loop: CATSRDFSGTSHYEQYF. The CDR3 coding sequence is TGTGCCACCAGCAGAGATTTTTCCGGGACGTCGCACTACGAGCAGTACTTC.